The next 12 T cell receptor beta chains were all read from a single sample in a study of memory CD8 T cells in hepatitis C reinfection. This table comes from immunoSEQ multiplex PCR, and its TCRdb copy is limited to in-frame clones, with some not included. The sample carries about 46,000 clones, roughly 89% recorded once. Time point in this sample: late/post reinfection, 12 to 24 weeks after detection. Sorted cells were sequenced directly ex vivo without any in vitro expansion. Sequenced sample: naive CD8+ T cells sorted from blood. The source is a young man with hepatitis C virus infection.

This chain links TRBV11-1 with TRBJ2-7, with 8 bases lining up with TRBD1. V gave up 5 bases and J gave up 6 bases; unmatched junction bases: 6. Germline V lookup: CDR1 SGHAT, CDR2 FQDESV (reference sequence). The CDR3 runs to 13 residues. CDR3 coding DNA: TGTGCCAGCAGCGCCGGGACAGGTGCCGAGCAGTACTTC. It encodes CASSAGTGAEQYF.

This clone was seen just once. The chain has TRBV7-9 and TRBJ1-1, with D perhaps TRBD1 (5 bases). Trimming cost V 1 base and J 4 bases, with 10 bases left between them. The CDR3 runs to 14 residues. Germline V gene lookup returns CDR1 SEHNR and CDR2 FQNEAQ (reference sequence). The CDR3 here is CASSLGEGITEAFF. For the CDR3, the DNA is TGTGCCAGCAGCTTAGGGGAGGGGATCACTGAAGCTTTCTTT.

This clone was observed a handful of times. The chain has TRBV6-6 and TRBJ1-2; D gene uncertain. The CDR3 runs to 16 residues. The V and J ends lost 2 bases and 3 bases respectively, with 16 bases between them. Germline assignment: CDR1 MNHNY and CDR2 SVGAGI (reference sequence). This CDR3 is CASSYGLVRGDYGYTF. In nucleotides, the CDR3 is TGTGCCAGCAGTTACGGGTTAGTGCGGGGAGACTATGGCTACACCTTC.

The genes are TRBV6-1 and TRBJ2-1, with unresolved D. Trimming took 6 bases from V and 4 from J, leaving 10 bases between them. There are 13 residues in the CDR3. Germline lookup yields CDR1 MNHNS and CDR2 SASEGT. CDR3 in amino acids: CASRAVAYNEQFF. The CDR3 bases are TGTGCCAGCAGGGCCGTTGCATACAATGAGCAGTTCTTC.

This clone occurred once. The V call is TRBV6-1, the J call TRBJ2-1; 7 bases agree with TRBD2. The CDR3 covers 15 residues. CDR1 is MNHNS and CDR2 is SASEGT in the germline V gene. J lost 2 bases, V lost 7 bases, and 8 bases had no gene match. In DNA, the CDR3 is TGTGCCAGCATGAAGTCTAGCGGAGCCTACAATGAGCAGTTCTTC. The encoded protein is CASMKSSGAYNEQFF.

V gene TRBV11-1 combines with J gene TRBJ2-7, with 9 bases matching TRBD1. Unmatched junction bases numbered 7, after V lost 0 bases and J lost 4 bases. From germline, CDR1 is SGHAT and CDR2 FQDESV (reference sequence). The CDR3 extends over 16 amino acids. The CDR3 loop reads CASSLAGTGIPYEQYF. DNA of the CDR3: TGTGCCAGCAGCTTAGCGGGGACAGGGATACCTTACGAGCAGTACTTC.

The CDR3 region is CASSPGAPNYGYTF. The CDR3 DNA is TGTGCCAGCAGCCCAGGGGCTCCTAACTATGGCTACACCTTC. The V call is TRBV7-9, the J call TRBJ1-2; TRBD1 might be the D (6 bases). CDR3 length: 14 residues. V was pared by 5 bases and J by 0 bases, with 10 bases between. Germline lookup yields CDR1 SEHNR and CDR2 FQNEAQ (reference sequence).

This chain uses TRBV7-8 with TRBJ2-7; the D gene is possibly TRBD2 (5 bases). The germline gives CDR1 SGHVS, CDR2 FQNEAQ. The V end lost 1 base, the J end lost 3 bases, and 10 bases lay between the germline ends. The CDR3 loop spans 14 amino acids. CDR3 nucleotides: TGTGCCAGCAGCTTAGGAGGGTCCCACTACGAGCAGTACTTC. Protein product: CASSLGGSHYEQYF.

The chain recombines TRBV5-8 with TRBJ2-5; 7 bases match TRBD2. Germline loops: CDR1 SGHTS, CDR2 YDEGEE. V shed 4 bases, J shed 3 bases, and the junction held 6 bases outside the gene matches. CDR3 length equals 14 residues. CDR3 residues: CASSVRTREETQYF. The CDR3 bases are TGTGCCAGCAGCGTAAGGACTAGAGAAGAGACCCAGTACTTC.

The chain has TRBV9 and TRBJ2-3, with 8 bases identical to TRBD2. V dropped 4 bases and J dropped 4; count of bases not matched to a gene: 2. The CDR3 runs 13 residues. Per germline, CDR1 SGDLS and CDR2 YYNGEE. CDR3 nucleotide sequence: TGTGCCAGCAGCATCGGGGGGGCAGATACGCAGTATTTT. Translated, it gives CASSIGGADTQYF.

This clone was detected once. The CDR3 coding sequence is TGTGCCAGCAGCCTATTAGCGGGAGAAGGGGAGTACGAGCAGTACTTC. Translating gives CASSLLAGEGEYEQYF. The V gene is TRBV11-2, the J gene TRBJ2-7; 9 bases fit TRBD2. Per the germline V gene, CDR1 is SGHAT and CDR2 is FQNNGV. With 5 bases clipped from V and 4 bases from J, the junction kept 12 bases outside the gene matches. The length of the CDR3 is 16 residues.

The rearrangement uses TRBV6-5 and TRBJ1-6; D perhaps matches TRBD1 (6 bases). V was pared by 7 bases and J by 3 bases, with 13 bases between. Germline CDR1 is MNHEY and CDR2 is SVGAGI. The CDR3 consists of 15 residues. The CDR3 nucleotides read TGTGCCAGCACCTTGACAGGAAACTATAATTCACCCCTCCACTTT. Its protein is CASTLTGNYNSPLHF.